This T cell receptor beta chain was recorded in a study of blood T cell repertoires in COVID-19 (dated by TCRdb to the early 2020s). General notes on the study: Samples from collaborators originated in the United States, Italy and Spain and spanned both the acute and convalescent phases of COVID-19. The dataset comprised deeply sampled blood TCRbeta repertoires from subjects exposed to, actively infected with, or recovered from COVID-19. HLA class I and class II types, where available, came from metadata supplied by the sample provider rather than from assay-based typing. Samples came from the ongoing ImmuneRACE study (first 160 participants) plus 1,254 subjects from 6 global collaborators. The prospective study material was composed of cDNA or gDNA derived from T cells, B-cell-depleted T cells, or PBMCs. The repertoires were made available in a free public database intended to serve as a resource for research on the immune response to SARS-CoV-2. Sample metadata almost always included a de-identified subject ID, COVID-19 status, age in years and sex.

The collaborating institutions used their own protocols to collect whole blood in K2EDTA tubes. For TCRbeta analysis, collaborator samples were shipped as frozen whole blood, as isolated PBMCs, or as DNA extracted from either sample type. Cut back by 5 bases and 8 bases, the V and J ends lie 16 bases apart. CDR1 and CDR2 (SGHAT, FQNNGV) derive from the germline V gene. Reading from cysteine to phenylalanine, the CDR3 counts 14 amino acids. Only the CDR3 portion is preserved as DNA: 42 bases, with reading frame beginning at the first base. TCRbeta CDR3 regions were amplified from genomic DNA using the immunoSEQ Assay, a bias-controlled multiplex PCR. For the original study's pipeline: The number of nucleated cells in each sample was estimated from the amplification of reference gene primers within the assay. Sequence reads were collapsed and filtered to measure the absolute abundance of every unique TCRbeta CDR3 rearrangement. Productive Simpson clonality was computed per sample as the square root of Simpson's diversity index over productive rearrangements. TCRdb mirrors the immuneACCESS table, restricted to in-frame sequences. Some clones are absent from its copies; in checked studies, under half trace to an unresolved V gene, and the reason for the others is unknown. That table supplies the V and J calls and clone size; D and trimming were determined from the DNA. Counted in this sample were under 200,000 clones; about 86% of them appeared once. The ten largest clones represent more than 0.75% of the sample.

Notes on this clone: The clone's antigen remains unknown. Base qualities are not recorded, but no much larger clone differs from it by a single base.

The research as a whole found: The quantity of clinical and demographic metadata differed by source and by participant and was supplied without curation.

This chain joins TRBV11-2 to TRBJ2-1, with a tentative D gene TRBD1 over 6 matching bases. The specimen was peripheral blood. This sequence was found in a man between 18 and 35 years old with acute or convalescent COVID-19. DNA sequence: TGTGCCAGCAGCCGGGACATTTTAATCGATGAGCAGTTCTTC. This encodes CASSRDILIDEQFF.